This TCR beta chain is from a study of T and B cells in COVID-19 patients. Germline V gives CDR1 DFQATT, CDR2 SNEGSKA (reference sequence). The CDR3 length is 16 residues. V lost 0 bases, J lost 5 bases, and 18 bases lay in between. Each TRB amplification used roughly 230-550 ng of genomic DNA from blood. Multiplex PCR with BIOMED2 TRB-A/B primer pools amplified TRB rearrangements. TCRdb called the multiplex PCR reads again in MiXCR, with one record for every CDR3 protein. The data show roughly 15,000 distinct CDR3 sequences, approximately 30% seen once. The chain carries TRBV20-1 and TRBJ2-3, with unresolved D. The receptor was derived from a human donor who had recovered from COVID-19. The sample consisted of blood. This chain's CDR3 is CSARDGLPVVVDTQYF. CDR3 in DNA: TGCAGTGCTAGAGATGGCTTGCCGGTTGTAGTAGATACGCAGTATTTT.